These 31 T cell receptor beta chains were all obtained from the same sample, sequenced in a study of technical replicates of blood from a handful of donors. Clones were sequenced by immunoSEQ multiplex PCR, and TCRdb holds only the in-frame ones, with some missing. The table includes tens of thousands of clones, 93% detected once. Sequencing was performed on PBMCs. These TCRs come from a human donor in good health. Some clones in this sample may be carry-over from other donors' samples.

The rearrangement joins TRBV15 to TRBJ2-2; D ambiguous. The CDR3 covers 14 residues. Trimming left V 0 bases short and J 4 bases short, with 6 bases between. Germline assignment: CDR1 LNHNV and CDR2 YYDKDF (reference sequence). The CDR3 loop reads CATSRDPTTGELFF. Here the CDR3 DNA reads TGTGCCACCAGCAGAGATCCTACCACCGGGGAGCTGTTTTTT.

J is TRBJ2-1 and V is TRBV29-1, with D possibly matching TRBD2 (6 bases). The V and J ends lost 7 bases and 11 bases respectively, with 18 bases between them. This CDR3 has 12 residues. In germline, CDR1 is SQVTM, CDR2 ANQGSEA. The CDR3 reads CSAPRGSQQQFF. DNA of the CDR3: TGCAGCGCACCCCGGGGGTCCCAACAGCAGTTCTTC.

This clone was recorded only once. The V gene is TRBV5-1, the J gene TRBJ2-5; 7 bases line up with TRBD2. Looked up from germline, CDR1 is SGHRS and CDR2 is YFSETQ. There are 14 residues in the CDR3. Unmatched junction bases numbered 8, after V lost 4 bases and J lost 5 bases. The CDR3 loop reads CASSPTSLRETQYF. CDR3 bases: TGCGCCAGCAGCCCGACTAGCCTTAGGGAGACCCAGTACTTC.

This clone has just a few counts. The chain is built from TRBV6-5 and TRBJ1-2, with 7 bases identical to TRBD1. The CDR3 extends over 14 amino acids. V lost 6 bases and J lost 1; bases outside the gene matches: 5. Germline values: CDR1 MNHEY, CDR2 SVGAGI. The CDR3 here is CASRGTAFNYGYTF. In nucleotides, the CDR3 is TGTGCCAGCAGGGGGACAGCATTTAACTATGGCTACACCTTC.

The chain employs TRBV18 and TRBJ1-1; D is unresolved. The V end lost 10 bases, the J end lost 1 base, and 13 bases lay between the germline ends. Germline CDR1 and CDR2: KGHSH and LQKENI. This CDR3 spans 13 amino acids. CDR3 in DNA: TGTGCCACCCGCCGGGGAGAGAACACTGAAGCTTTCTTT. This codes for CATRRGENTEAFF. The full variable domain, in which reference TRBV18 and TRBJ1-1 provide the parts outside the CDR3, is NAGVMQNPRHLVRRRGQEARLRCSPMKGHSHVYWYRQLPEEGLKFMVYLQKENIIDESGMPKERFSAEFPKEGPSILRIQQVVRGDSAAYFCATRRGENTEAFFGQGTRLTVV.

V is TRBV28 and J is TRBJ1-1; weak D call: TRBD1 (5 bases). V lost 5 bases, J lost 6 bases, and 10 bases lay in between. The CDR3 extends over 12 amino acids. CDR1 MDHEN and CDR2 SYDVKM come from the germline V gene. CDR3 DNA: TGTGCCAGCAGTACCAGGGAGGCTGAAGCTTTCTTT. As protein: CASSTREAEAFF.

The chain employs TRBV2 and TRBJ2-5; 13 nucleotides line up with TRBD2. Germline-derived CDR1 and CDR2 are SNHLY and FYNNEI. The J segment lost 5 bases and the V segment lost 3 bases, leaving 6 bases of the junction unmatched. The CDR3 loop spans 16 amino acids. CDR3 in amino acids: CASSDRTSGGGETQYF. The CDR3 nucleotides are TGTGCCAGCAGTGACCGGACTAGCGGGGGCGGGGAGACCCAGTACTTC.

This chain joins TRBV5-1 and TRBJ2-3, with D uncertain. The V gene's germline CDR1 is SGHRS and CDR2 YFSETQ. Trimming stripped 2 bases from V and 1 base from J, with 8 bases between. The CDR3 length is 14 residues. CDR3 in DNA: TGCGCCAGCAGCTTCGACATAGGCACAGATACGCAGTATTTT. Its translation: CASSFDIGTDTQYF.

The rearrangement links TRBV4-1 to TRBJ2-2; 8 positions agree with TRBD1. In germline, CDR1 is MGHRA, CDR2 YSYEKL. V trimming: 3 bases; J trimming: 7 bases; junction bases outside the gene matches: 7. The CDR3 contains 15 residues. The CDR3 is CASSQGRGQNGELFF. CDR3 nucleotides: TGCGCCAGCAGCCAGGGCAGGGGGCAAAACGGGGAGCTGTTTTTT.

V usage is TRBV4-1 and J usage is TRBJ2-7, with 10 bases that match TRBD1. Germline V gene sequence: CDR1 MGHRA, CDR2 YSYEKL. The CDR3 consists of 16 residues. The trim removed 2 bases at V and 6 bases at J, leaving 10 bases unmatched. The CDR3 DNA reads TGCGCCAGCAGCCAATCCCGGGGACAGGGGATCGGCGAGCAGTACTTC. Its translation: CASSQSRGQGIGEQYF.

This chain joins TRBV6-5 and TRBJ2-7, with TRBD2 matching 9 bases. The CDR3 covers 15 residues. V was pared by 0 bases and J by 4 bases, with 4 bases of the junction left unmatched. Germline CDR1 is MNHEY and CDR2 is SVGAGI. This CDR3 reads CASSYSIAGAYEQYF. CDR3 sequence (DNA): TGTGCCAGCAGTTACTCAATAGCGGGGGCATACGAGCAGTACTTC.

The chain is built from TRBV12-5 and TRBJ1-1; D unclear. V dropped 1 base and J dropped 6 bases, with 6 bases sitting between them. The CDR3 extends over 12 amino acids. Germline CDR1 and CDR2: LGHNT and FRNRAP. The CDR3 reads CASGLGGAEAFF. The DNA of the CDR3 is TGTGCTAGTGGTTTGGGTGGAGCTGAAGCTTTCTTT.

V and J are TRBV6-5 and TRBJ2-1, with 9 bases identical to TRBD1. This CDR3 has 14 residues. The V gene's germline CDR1 is MNHEY and CDR2 SVGAGI. Trimming took 6 bases from V and 4 from J; bases not matched to a gene: 4. The CDR3: CASSPGTGYNEQFF. In DNA form, the CDR3 reads TGTGCCAGCAGCCCCGGGACAGGGTACAATGAGCAGTTCTTC.

The sample holds a few counts of this clone. The CDR3 loop reads CAISESQLPGNEQFF. The CDR3 nucleotides are TGTGCCATCAGTGAGTCCCAGCTCCCAGGGAATGAGCAGTTCTTC. V is TRBV10-3 and J is TRBJ2-1, with D possibly TRBD1 on 5 matching bases. V lost 0 bases to trimming and J lost 7 bases, with 13 bases between them. This CDR3 has 15 residues. CDR1 is ENHRY and CDR2 is SYGVKD in the germline V gene.

The chain employs TRBV2 and TRBJ2-1; D call uncertain. V shed 3 bases and J shed 0 bases, with 6 bases lying between them. Germline V gene lookup returns CDR1 SNHLY and CDR2 FYNNEI. The CDR3 consists of 14 residues. CDR3 sequence reads: CASSEFSSYNEQFF. DNA of the CDR3: TGTGCCAGCAGTGAGTTTAGCTCCTACAATGAGCAGTTCTTC.

The gene calls are TRBV7-2 and TRBJ1-2; weak D call: TRBD1 (6 bases). There are 14 residues in the CDR3. Germline CDR1 is SGHTA and CDR2 is FQGNSA. V was pared by 5 bases and J by 8 bases, with 18 bases between. This CDR3 is CASSPQRTQGGYTF. CDR3 bases: TGTGCCAGCAGCCCACAGCGGACCCAGGGGGGCTACACCTTC.

The gene calls are TRBV7-9 and TRBJ1-6; D may be TRBD1 (6 bases). The CDR3 contains 16 residues. Germline V gene lookup returns CDR1 SEHNR and CDR2 FQNEAQ (reference sequence). Between the trimmed V and J ends, which lost 5 bases and 9 bases, there was a span of 20 bases. The CDR3 spells CASSPGVREYRSPLHF. In nucleotides, the CDR3 is TGTGCCAGCAGCCCAGGGGTCAGGGAGTATCGTTCACCCCTCCACTTT. Together with reference TRBV7-9 and TRBJ1-6, the CDR3 gives the full variable domain: DTGVSQNPRHKITKRGQNVTFRCDPISEHNRLYWYRQTLGQGPEFLTYFQNEAQLEKSRLLSDRFSAERPKGSFSTLEIQRTEQGDSAMYLCASSPGVREYRSPLHFGNGTRLTVT.

The chain joins TRBV10-3 to TRBJ2-2; 8 bases match TRBD2. The CDR3 loop spans 14 amino acids. Germline V gene data show CDR1 as ENHRY and CDR2 as SYGVKD. With V trimmed by 6 bases and J by 3 bases, 3 bases remained unmatched. Here the CDR3 DNA reads TGTGCCATCAGAGAGCGGGAGTACACCGGGGAGCTGTTTTTT. It encodes CAIREREYTGELFF.

This rearrangement joins TRBV30 to TRBJ2-7; 11 nucleotides match TRBD2. In germline, CDR1 is GTSNPN, CDR2 SVGIG (reference sequence). The CDR3 has 15 residues. With V trimmed by 2 bases and J by 7 bases, 10 bases remained unmatched. The CDR3 loop is CAWSPRLAGLREQYF. For the CDR3, the DNA is TGTGCCTGGAGTCCAAGACTAGCGGGATTGAGGGAGCAGTACTTC. Together with reference TRBV30 and TRBJ2-7, the CDR3 gives the full variable domain: SQTIHQWPATLVQPVGSPLSLECTVEGTSNPNLYWYRQAAGRGLQLLFYSVGIGQISSEVPQNLSASRPQDRQFILSSKKLLLSDSGFYLCAWSPRLAGLREQYFGPGTRLTVT.

The V and J genes are TRBV4-3 and TRBJ1-6; the D is unclear. V was cut by 0 bases and J by 10 bases, with 16 bases left in between. The CDR3 consists of 16 residues. Looked up from germline, CDR1 is LGHNA and CDR2 is YSLEER. This CDR3 reads CASSQERLRFWSPLHF. The CDR3, as DNA: TGCGCCAGCAGCCAAGAGCGACTTCGTTTTTGGTCACCCCTCCACTTT.

This clone was recorded only once. The V and J genes are TRBV2 and TRBJ2-7; D call uncertain. V dropped 0 bases and J dropped 12 bases, with 6 bases sitting between them. Germline CDR1 and CDR2: SNHLY and FYNNEI. CDR3 length equals 10 residues. The CDR3 DNA reads as TGTGCCAGCAGTGAAGCGCGCCTGTACTTC. It yields the protein CASSEARLYF.

This chain uses TRBV4-3 with TRBJ2-3; D not resolved. Between the trimmed V and J ends, which lost 0 bases and 3 bases, there was a span of 7 bases. Germline CDR1 is LGHNA and CDR2 is YSLEER. The CDR3 runs 14 residues. In DNA, the CDR3 is TGCGCCAGCAGCCAAGAGACTTATACAGATACGCAGTATTTT. This translates into CASSQETYTDTQYF.

V is TRBV13 and J is TRBJ2-2; 8 nucleotides line up with TRBD1. The V and J ends lost 6 bases and 1 base, in that order; junction bases with no gene match: 7. Germline V gene data show CDR1 as PRHDT and CDR2 as FYEKMQ (reference sequence). This CDR3 spans 16 amino acids. The CDR3 spells CASRKPGTGNTGELFF. In DNA, the CDR3 is TGTGCCAGCAGAAAACCCGGGACAGGGAACACCGGGGAGCTGTTTTTT.

The chain couples TRBV2 to TRBJ2-3; TRBD1 matches 10 bases. This CDR3 spans 13 amino acids. Per the germline V gene, CDR1 is SNHLY and CDR2 is FYNNEI. Trimming at V came to 7 bases and at J to 6 bases, leaving 4 bases not matched to a gene. CDR3 bases: TGTGCCAGCATCCAGGACAGGGGGGATACGCAGTATTTT. Protein product: CASIQDRGDTQYF.

This chain connects TRBV20-1 to TRBJ2-3; D ambiguous. V lost 6 bases, J lost 6 bases, and 7 bases lay in between. Germline V gives CDR1 DFQATT, CDR2 SNEGSKA (reference sequence). CDR3 length: 10 residues. This CDR3 is CSAGRDTQYF. CDR3 DNA sequence: TGCAGTGCGGGCAGGGATACGCAGTATTTT.

The chain combines TRBV7-2 with TRBJ2-1; 8 bases align to TRBD2. The CDR3 covers 15 residues. The V and J ends lost 2 bases and 4 bases, in that order; junction bases with no gene match: 4. From germline, CDR1 is SGHTA and CDR2 FQGNSA. The CDR3 DNA follows: TGTGCCAGCAGCTTAACGGGACTAGAGTACAATGAGCAGTTCTTC. It yields the protein CASSLTGLEYNEQFF.

The rearrangement links TRBV10-3 to TRBJ1-2; D is ambiguous. Looked up from germline, CDR1 is ENHRY and CDR2 is SYGVKD. This CDR3 has 11 residues. The germline V and J ends were trimmed by 4 bases and 6 bases, with 6 bases remaining between them. This chain's CDR3 is CAISAGDGYTF. In nucleotides, the CDR3 is TGTGCCATCAGTGCCGGAGATGGCTACACCTTC.

V gene TRBV19 combines with J gene TRBJ2-7; D unclear. With 4 bases removed from V and 1 base from J, the gap between germline ends came to 8 bases. CDR3 size: 13 residues. Looked up from germline, CDR1 is LNHDA and CDR2 is SQIVND (reference sequence). CDR3 sequence: CASSTFGSYEQYF. The CDR3 bases are TGTGCCAGTAGTACCTTCGGGTCCTACGAGCAGTACTTC.

The gene calls are TRBV6-1 and TRBJ2-2; D call uncertain. Germline loops: CDR1 MNHNS, CDR2 SASEGT. The V end was cut by 2 bases, the J end by 7 bases, with 14 bases between. This CDR3 region has 15 residues. CDR3 in amino acids: CASSERQLSGGELFF. Here the CDR3 DNA reads TGTGCCAGCAGTGAAAGGCAGCTATCAGGCGGGGAGCTGTTTTTT.

The chain employs TRBV4-2 and TRBJ2-7, with 8 bases matching TRBD2. The germline CDR1 and CDR2 sequences are LGHNA and YNFKEQ. The CDR3 is 15 residues long. J gave up 1 base and V 4 bases, and 6 bases lay outside the gene matches. CDR3: CASSRGLAGSYEQYF. The CDR3 DNA sequence: TGTGCCAGCAGCCGGGGGCTAGCGGGTTCCTACGAGCAGTACTTC.

This clone turned up a few times. This CDR3 is CASSLALFGTGGPGQYF. CDR3 nucleotides: TGTGCCAGCAGCTTAGCGCTTTTCGGGACAGGGGGCCCCGGGCAGTACTTC. The chain links TRBV7-8 to TRBJ2-7; 12 positions match TRBD1. The J segment lost 9 bases and the V segment lost 0 bases, leaving 12 bases of the junction unmatched. This CDR3 is built from 17 residues. In germline, CDR1 is SGHVS, CDR2 FQNEAQ.